Listed below are T cell receptor beta chains from one sample, sequenced in a study of cytomegalovirus exposure and HLA in healthy donors. Sequencing was performed with immunoSEQ multiplex PCR; in TCRdb, only in-frame clones are kept and a portion is missing. Here the sample table reports about 170,000 clones. The sample comprised PBMCs. These receptors all come from a woman aged 18 to 35 in good health and CMV-seropositive. Both conserved end residues are part of each CDR3. The D gene is left open where the match is weak.

V gene,J gene,D gene,CDR3 protein,CDR3 DNA
TRBV5-6,TRBJ1-4,-,CASSLGLTYEKLFF,TGTGCCAGCAGCTTGGGTCTAACCTACGAAAAACTGTTTTTT
TRBV9,TRBJ2-3,TRBD2,CASSASGRMTDTQYF,TGTGCCAGCAGCGCCAGCGGGAGGATGACAGATACGCAGTATTTT
TRBV14,TRBJ2-1,-,CASSQEGGGPTNEQFF,TGTGCCAGCAGCCAAGAAGGCGGCGGTCCAACGAATGAGCAGTTCTTC
TRBV7-3,TRBJ2-7,-,CASSLNQNRVPYEQYF,TGTGCCAGCAGCTTAAATCAGAACAGGGTGCCCTACGAGCAGTACTTC
TRBV7-2,TRBJ2-5,TRBD2,CASSPGLGETQYF,TGTGCCAGCAGCCCGGGACTAGGGGAGACCCAGTACTTC
TRBV29-1,TRBJ2-7,TRBD2,CSAGGIETSGSYEQYF,TGCAGCGCCGGTGGTATAGAGACTAGCGGGAGTTACGAGCAGTACTTC
TRBV9,TRBJ2-7,TRBD2,CASSPGGGRSYEQYF,TGTGCCAGCAGCCCGGGCGGGGGGAGGTCCTACGAGCAGTACTTC
TRBV6-4,TRBJ2-3,TRBD2,CASSDVIAGGPDTQYF,TGTGCCAGCAGTGATGTTATAGCGGGAGGGCCAGATACGCAGTATTTT
TRBV5-4,TRBJ1-4,TRBD1,CASSLDRGRSEKLFF,TGTGCCAGCAGCTTGGACAGGGGACGTAGTGAAAAACTGTTTTTT
TRBV6-5,TRBJ1-1,TRBD1,CASSFRGRTTEAFF,TGTGCCAGCAGCTTCAGGGGGCGGACCACTGAAGCTTTCTTT
TRBV4-2,TRBJ2-2,-,CASSQYPEGTDNTGELFF,TGTGCCAGCAGCCAATATCCGGAGGGGACAGATAACACCGGGGAGCTGTTTTTT
TRBV10-3,TRBJ2-1,-,CAISDQREGGNEQFF,TGTGCCATCAGTGATCAGCGGGAAGGGGGCAATGAGCAGTTCTTC
TRBV19,TRBJ2-1,TRBD2,CASSMQSGLAGGRQFF,TGTGCCAGTAGTATGCAGTCCGGGCTAGCGGGAGGAAGGCAGTTCTTC
TRBV11-2,TRBJ1-1,-,CASRGRGRGNTEAFF,TGTGCCAGCAGAGGCCGGGGCAGGGGGAACACTGAAGCTTTCTTT
TRBV4-2,TRBJ2-5,TRBD1,CASSLETGRGQETQYF,TGTGCCAGCAGCCTAGAGACAGGGCGCGGCCAAGAGACCCAGTACTTC
TRBV18,TRBJ2-7,TRBD2,CASSPQLASGAPEQYF,TGTGCCAGCTCACCACAGTTGGCTAGCGGGGCTCCCGAGCAGTACTTC
TRBV9,TRBJ2-3,-,CASSVAGSTDTQYF,TGTGCCAGCAGCGTAGCGGGGAGCACAGATACGCAGTATTTT
TRBV18,TRBJ1-1,-,CASSPPDGENTEAFF,TGTGCCAGCTCACCTCCGGACGGGGAGAACACTGAAGCTTTCTTT
TRBV7-2,TRBJ2-7,-,CASSLGAQRVTYEQYF,TGTGCCAGCAGCTTAGGGGCCCAGCGGGTGACCTACGAGCAGTACTTC
TRBV4-1,TRBJ1-2,-,CASSQDPLHRYRDNGYTF,TGCGCCAGCAGCCAAGATCCCCTGCACCGATACAGGGACAACGGCTACACCTTC
TRBV9,TRBJ2-3,TRBD1,CASSSRGQDYRWDTQYF,TGTGCCAGCAGCTCAAGGGGACAGGATTATCGGTGGGATACGCAGTATTTT
TRBV6-5,TRBJ1-1,TRBD1,CASRQGGNTEAFF,TGTGCCAGCAGACAGGGGGGGAACACTGAAGCTTTCTTT
TRBV27,TRBJ1-3,TRBD1,CASRRTGPDSGNTIYF,TGTGCCAGCAGGCGGACAGGGCCCGACTCTGGAAACACCATATATTTT
TRBV5-1,TRBJ2-2,TRBD1,CASSSDRERGTGELFF,TGCGCCAGCAGCTCGGACAGGGAGCGCGGCACCGGGGAGCTGTTTTTT
TRBV7-9,TRBJ2-7,-,CASSPTGDHEQYF,TGTGCCAGCAGCCCTACAGGAGACCACGAGCAGTACTTC
TRBV9,TRBJ1-6,TRBD1,CASSLRQGLDSPLHF,TGTGCCAGCAGCCTAAGACAGGGGTTGGATTCACCCCTCCACTTT
TRBV2,TRBJ2-5,-,CALGPGKETQYF,TGTGCCCTAGGCCCAGGGAAAGAGACCCAGTACTTC
TRBV19,TRBJ2-6,TRBD1,CASSTSGQGKSGANVLTF,TGTGCCAGTAGTACCTCGGGACAGGGAAAATCTGGGGCCAACGTCCTGACTTTC
TRBV2,TRBJ1-1,TRBD1,CASRDRAIFTEAFF,TGTGCCAGTAGGGACAGAGCTATCTTCACTGAAGCTTTCTTT
TRBV5-4,TRBJ2-7,TRBD2,CASSSGVLAGGYEQYF,TGTGCCAGCAGCTCGGGAGTCCTAGCGGGAGGCTACGAGCAGTACTTC
TRBV7-3,TRBJ2-7,-,CASSFGMVRDEQYF,TGTGCCAGCAGCTTTGGGATGGTGAGGGACGAGCAGTACTTC
TRBV6-1,TRBJ2-7,-,CASRKESDSEQYF,TGTGCCAGCAGGAAAGAATCGGACAGCGAGCAGTACTTC
TRBV7-9,TRBJ1-3,-,CASSLGRRGNTIYF,TGTGCCAGCAGCTTAGGGCGCAGGGGAAACACCATATATTTT
TRBV7-2,TRBJ1-2,-,CASSFRVPGGYTF,TGTGCCAGCAGCTTCCGAGTACCTGGTGGCTACACCTTC
TRBV4-2,TRBJ2-7,TRBD1,CASSQLQGSDSYEQYF,TGTGCCAGCAGCCAATTACAGGGGTCGGACTCCTACGAGCAGTACTTC
TRBV27,TRBJ1-1,TRBD1,CASSLAGTGKGAFF,TGTGCCAGCAGTTTGGCCGGGACAGGGAAAGGGGCTTTCTTT
TRBV6-5,TRBJ2-7,-,CASSSRTTKPYEQYF,TGTGCCAGCAGCTCAAGGACAACCAAACCCTACGAGCAGTACTTC
TRBV27,TRBJ1-3,-,CASRLTGFGNTIYF,TGTGCCAGCAGATTAACAGGGTTCGGAAACACCATATATTTT
TRBV7-9,TRBJ2-2,TRBD1,CASSIGDRARELFF,TGTGCCAGCAGCATAGGGGACAGGGCTCGGGAGCTGTTTTTT
TRBV4-1,TRBJ2-5,TRBD2,CASSTLAGVETQYF,TGCGCCAGCAGCACACTAGCGGGGGTGGAGACCCAGTACTTC
TRBV9,TRBJ2-5,TRBD1,CASSVDRDRVRETQYF,TGTGCCAGCAGCGTAGATCGGGACAGGGTGAGGGAGACCCAGTACTTC
TRBV7-2,TRBJ2-3,TRBD1,CASSFQTGWDTDTQYF,TGTGCCAGCAGCTTCCAGACAGGGTGGGACACAGATACGCAGTATTTT
TRBV19,TRBJ1-2,TRBD1,CASSGSRTGGTYGYTF,TGTGCCAGTAGTGGGTCTCGGACAGGGGGAACCTATGGCTACACCTTC
TRBV25-1,TRBJ1-1,-,CASSNLKTGVEEAFF,TGTGCCAGCAGTAACTTAAAAACCGGGGTGGAAGAAGCTTTCTTT
TRBV7-8,TRBJ2-2,-,CASSPSNTGELFF,TGTGCCAGCAGCCCGTCCAACACCGGGGAGCTGTTTTTT
TRBV29-1,TRBJ2-7,-,CSAAPTGYEQYF,TGCAGCGCTGCCCCCACTGGCTACGAGCAGTACTTC
TRBV23-1,TRBJ1-5,TRBD1,CASSQTDRGSNQPQHF,TGCGCCAGCAGTCAAACGGACAGGGGGAGCAATCAGCCCCAGCATTTT
TRBV7-3,TRBJ1-6,-,CASSLYSNNSPLHF,TGTGCCAGCAGCTTGTACAGTAATAATTCACCCCTCCACTTT
TRBV9,TRBJ1-1,-,CASSSQGSYTEAFF,TGTGCCAGCAGCTCCCAGGGCAGCTACACTGAAGCTTTCTTT
TRBV6-6,TRBJ2-1,TRBD2,CASVSWTSGGDEQFF,TGTGCCAGCGTCAGTTGGACTAGCGGGGGGGATGAGCAGTTCTTC
TRBV13,TRBJ1-1,-,CASSSLTVDMNTEAFF,TGTGCCAGCAGCTCCCTGACAGTCGACATGAACACTGAAGCTTTCTTT
TRBV19,TRBJ1-2,-,CASRRTEGGDDYGYTF,TGTGCCAGTAGACGTACGGAGGGTGGGGACGACTATGGCTACACCTTC
TRBV19,TRBJ1-1,-,CASSFRQANTEAFF,TGTGCCAGTAGTTTCCGACAGGCAAACACTGAAGCTTTCTTT
TRBV6-5,TRBJ1-1,TRBD1,CASSLRQGNTEAFF,TGTGCCAGCAGTCTTCGACAGGGAAACACTGAAGCTTTCTTT